The rows below give T cell receptor beta chains drawn from one sample of a study of CD8 T cells in Susac syndrome. TCRdb passed the immunoSEQ multiplex PCR reads through MiXCR, listing each CDR3 protein once. The table includes fewer than 150,000 distinct CDR3 sequences, about 95% detected once. The specimen was CD4+ T cells from PBMCs. The receptors stem from a human donor in good health. Each CDR3 is given with its conserved first and last residue. A D gene is named only where the DNA matches it firmly. For some rows the clone size is stated as once, few or many, or as a class when expanded; others skip it.

>TRBJ2-7|TRBV20-1|NA|NA
TGCAGTGCTACCCCAGCGGGCGACTCCTACGAGCAGTACTTC
CSATPAGDSYEQYF
>TRBJ2-5|TRBV18|NA|TRBD2
TGTGCCAGCTCACCAGGACTAGCGGGAGTCGCGGGGGAAGAGACCCAGTACTTC
CASSPGLAGVAGEETQYF
>TRBJ1-1|TRBV20-1|NA|NA
TGCAGTGCTAGACCCCAGGGAGGGTTCAACACTGAAGCTTTCTTT
CSARPQGGFNTEAFF
>TRBJ2-7|TRBV12-3/TRBV12-4|NA|NA
TGTGCCAGCAGTCCACAGGTAGAGCAGTACTTC
CASSPQVEQYF
>TRBJ2-7|TRBV6-1|NA|TRBD1
TGTGCCAGCAGCTACACAGGGGGCTACGAGCAGTACTTC
CASSYTGGYEQYF
>TRBJ2-5|TRBV9|NA|NA
TGTGCCAGCAGCGCCTCTCCCCGGGGGGAGACCCAGTACTTC
CASSASPRGETQYF
>TRBJ1-5|TRBV5-6|NA|NA
TGTGCCAGCAGCTTCGGTGGACGGAGCAATCAGCCCCAGCATTTT
CASSFGGRSNQPQHF
>TRBJ2-2|TRBV7-2|NA|TRBD1
TGTGCCAGCAGTTCACAGGGGATCGCCGGCGGGGAGCTGTTTTTT
CASSSQGIAGGELFF
>TRBJ2-7|TRBV7-9|NA|TRBD1
TGTGCCAGCAGCTTAGGCGGGACAGGGGGTCACGAGCAGTACTTC
CASSLGGTGGHEQYF
>TRBJ2-7|TRBV2|NA|TRBD2
TGTGCCAGCAAAGGGCGGGGGAACAACGAGCAGTACTTC
CASKGRGNNEQYF
>TRBJ2-2|TRBV19|NA|NA
TGTGCCAGTATTGGATTTCCCGGGGAGCTGTTTTTT
CASIGFPGELFF
>TRBJ2-7|TRBV30|once|TRBD1
TGTGCCTGGAGTGAACAGGGGGCGCAGTACTTC
CAWSEQGAQYF
>TRBJ2-3|TRBV11-1|NA|TRBD2
TGTGCCAGCAGCCCCGGACTAGCCCCGACAGATACGCAGTATTTT
CASSPGLAPTDTQYF